The text below deals with one TCR beta chain. This CDR3 is 15 amino acids long. Germline values: CDR1 MGHDK, CDR2 SYGVNS. The V segment lost 8 bases and the J segment 10 bases; nucleotides outside the gene matches: 17. This specimen belongs to a study of patients and donors after allogeneic stem cell transplantation. TCRdb processed the RT-PCR reads anew with MiXCR; each CDR3 protein has one entry. The table records some 150,000 distinct CDR3 sequences, about 40% of them present only once. The receptor's source is a human donor who was either an allogeneic HSCT recipient or a stem cell or donor lymphocyte infusion donor (not recorded which). It is not recorded whose cells these are; they may come from a transplant donor. Input material: blood, either unsorted or a sorted T cell fraction (not recorded which). The J gene is TRBJ2-1, the V gene TRBV25-1; 7 bases line up with TRBD1. The CDR3 loop is CASSPQRGRMNEQFF. The CDR3 DNA follows: TGTGCCAGCTCGCCTCAGAGGGGGCGCATGAACGAGCAGTTCTTC.